This TCR beta chain was profiled in a study of monozygotic twins with inflammatory bowel disease. This CDR3 comprises 15 residues. CDR1 and CDR2 from the germline V gene are SGHRS and YFSETQ. After re-calling the 5' RACE reads, TCRdb lists one entry per CDR3 protein, DNA absent. The sample has approximately 400,000 distinct CDR3 sequences, and its top ten clones hold 2% to 3%. The chain has TRBV5-1 and TRBJ2-2. Sequenced sample: blood. This TCR was recovered from a human donor with ulcerative colitis or Crohn's disease, or a healthy co-twin of an affected twin (not recorded which). CDR3 in amino acids: CASSFRPTWDGELFF.